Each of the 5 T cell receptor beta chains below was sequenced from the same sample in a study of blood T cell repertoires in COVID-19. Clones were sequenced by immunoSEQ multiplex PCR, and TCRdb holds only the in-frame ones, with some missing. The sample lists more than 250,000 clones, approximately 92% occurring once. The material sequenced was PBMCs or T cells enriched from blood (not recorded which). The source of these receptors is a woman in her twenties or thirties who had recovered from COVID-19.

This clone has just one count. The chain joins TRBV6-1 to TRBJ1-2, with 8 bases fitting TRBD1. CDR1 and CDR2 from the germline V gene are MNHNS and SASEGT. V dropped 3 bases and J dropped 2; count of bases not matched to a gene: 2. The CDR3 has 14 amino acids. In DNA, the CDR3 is TGTGCCAGCAGTGACAGGGGGCTCAACTATGGCTACACCTTC. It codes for CASSDRGLNYGYTF.

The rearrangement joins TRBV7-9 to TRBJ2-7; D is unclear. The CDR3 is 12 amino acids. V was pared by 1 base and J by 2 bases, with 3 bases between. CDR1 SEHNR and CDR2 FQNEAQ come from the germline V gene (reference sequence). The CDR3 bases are TGTGCCAGCAGCTTAGGAGCCTACGAGCAGTACTTC. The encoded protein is CASSLGAYEQYF.

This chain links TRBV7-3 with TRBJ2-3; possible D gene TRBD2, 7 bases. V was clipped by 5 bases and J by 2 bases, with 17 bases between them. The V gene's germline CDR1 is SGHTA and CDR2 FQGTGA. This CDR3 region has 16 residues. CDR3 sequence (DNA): TGTGCCAGCAGCCTCGGGGGGCTAGCGACCACAGATACGCAGTATTTT. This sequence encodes CASSLGGLATTDTQYF.

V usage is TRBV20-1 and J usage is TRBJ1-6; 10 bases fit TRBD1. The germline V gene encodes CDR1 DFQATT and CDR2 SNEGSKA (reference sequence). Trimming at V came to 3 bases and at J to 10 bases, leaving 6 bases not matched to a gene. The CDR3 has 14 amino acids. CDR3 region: CSASTGTGDSPLHF. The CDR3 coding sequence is TGCAGTGCTAGTACCGGGACAGGGGACTCACCCCTCCACTTT.

Here the CDR3 reads CASSPLQGLEGANVLTF. CDR3 nucleotide sequence: TGTGCCAGTAGTCCATTACAGGGGCTGGAGGGGGCCAACGTCCTGACTTTC. The genes are TRBV19 and TRBJ2-6; 7 bases line up with TRBD1. Germline V CDR1 and CDR2: LNHDA, SQIVND (reference sequence). CDR3 length equals 17 residues. Trimming took 5 bases from V and 4 from J; bases not matched to a gene: 11. Full variable domain (rest looked up from reference TRBV19 and TRBJ2-6): DGGITQSPKYLFRKEGQNVTLSCEQNLNHDAMYWYRQDPGQGLRLIYYSQIVNDFQKGDIAEGYSVSREKKESFPLTVTSAQKNPTAFYLCASSPLQGLEGANVLTFGAGSRLTVL.